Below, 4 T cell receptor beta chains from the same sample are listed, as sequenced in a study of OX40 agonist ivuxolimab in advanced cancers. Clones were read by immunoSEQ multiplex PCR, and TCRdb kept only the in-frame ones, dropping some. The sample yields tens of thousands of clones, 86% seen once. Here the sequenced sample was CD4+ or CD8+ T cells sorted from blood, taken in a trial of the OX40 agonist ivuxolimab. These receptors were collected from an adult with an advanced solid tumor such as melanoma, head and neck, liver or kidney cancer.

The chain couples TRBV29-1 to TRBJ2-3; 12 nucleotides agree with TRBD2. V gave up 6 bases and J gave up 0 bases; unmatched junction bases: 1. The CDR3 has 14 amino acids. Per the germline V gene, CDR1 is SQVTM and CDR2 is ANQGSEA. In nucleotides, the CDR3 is TGCAGCGTCGGGACTAGCGGGAGCACAGATACGCAGTATTTT. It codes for CSVGTSGSTDTQYF.

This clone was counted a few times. Here the CDR3 DNA reads TGTGCCTGGAGTTTGGGGCAGACTTCTGGCTACACCTTC. This gives the protein CAWSLGQTSGYTF. The chain uses TRBV30 and TRBJ1-2; possibly TRBD1 for D (5 bases). Between the trimmed V and J ends, which lost 2 bases and 7 bases, there was a span of 14 bases. CDR1 GTSNPN and CDR2 SVGIG come from the germline V gene (reference sequence). The CDR3 spans 13 residues.

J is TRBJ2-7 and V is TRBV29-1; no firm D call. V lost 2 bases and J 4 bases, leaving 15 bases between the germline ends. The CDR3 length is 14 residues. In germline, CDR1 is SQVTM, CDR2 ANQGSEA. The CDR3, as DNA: TGCAGCGTTGAAAGGGTACAGAGCCGGTACGAGCAGTACTTC. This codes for CSVERVQSRYEQYF.

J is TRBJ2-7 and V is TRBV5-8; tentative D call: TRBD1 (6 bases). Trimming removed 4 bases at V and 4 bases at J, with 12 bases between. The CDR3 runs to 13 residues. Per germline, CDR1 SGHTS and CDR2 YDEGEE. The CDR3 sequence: CASSTGILYEQYF. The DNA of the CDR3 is TGTGCCAGCAGCACAGGGATCCTGTACGAGCAGTACTTC.